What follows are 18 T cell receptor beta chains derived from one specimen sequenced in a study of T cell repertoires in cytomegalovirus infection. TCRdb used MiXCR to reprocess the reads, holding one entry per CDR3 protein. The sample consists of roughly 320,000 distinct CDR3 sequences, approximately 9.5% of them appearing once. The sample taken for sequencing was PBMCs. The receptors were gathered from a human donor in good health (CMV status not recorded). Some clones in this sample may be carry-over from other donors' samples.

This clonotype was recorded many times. The CDR3, as DNA: TGTGCCAGCATCCCAACGGTAGGGGGCGATGAGCAGTTCTTC. Translation: CASIPTVGGDEQFF. This chain links TRBV11-2 with TRBJ2-1, with 7 bases fitting TRBD1. V trimming: 7 bases; J trimming: 8 bases; junction bases outside the gene matches: 11. The CDR3 loop spans 14 amino acids. Germline V gives CDR1 SGHAT, CDR2 FQNNGV.

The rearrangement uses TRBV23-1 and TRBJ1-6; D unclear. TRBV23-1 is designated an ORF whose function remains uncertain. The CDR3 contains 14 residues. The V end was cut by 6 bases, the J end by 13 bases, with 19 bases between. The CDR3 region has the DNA TGCGCCAGCAGCCGTCCGGCCTCGAACTCGCCCCTCCACTTT. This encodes CASSRPASNSPLHF.

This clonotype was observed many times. CDR3 protein: CASSPDSRKETQYF. The CDR3 DNA sequence: TGTGCCAGCAGCCCCGACAGTCGTAAAGAGACCCAGTACTTC. This rearrangement joins TRBV7-3 to TRBJ2-5; weak D call: TRBD1 (5 bases). Per germline, CDR1 SGHTA and CDR2 FQGTGA. The CDR3 totals 14 residues. Trimming shortened V by 5 bases and J by 3 bases, and 13 bases separated the two germline ends.

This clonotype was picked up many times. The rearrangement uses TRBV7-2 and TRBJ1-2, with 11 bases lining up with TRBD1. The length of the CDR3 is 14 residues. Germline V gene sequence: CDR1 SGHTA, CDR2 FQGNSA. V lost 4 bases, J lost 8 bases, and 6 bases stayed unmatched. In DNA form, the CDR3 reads TGTGCCAGCAGCTCTGGACAGGGGGCGCGCGGCTACACCTTC. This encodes CASSSGQGARGYTF.

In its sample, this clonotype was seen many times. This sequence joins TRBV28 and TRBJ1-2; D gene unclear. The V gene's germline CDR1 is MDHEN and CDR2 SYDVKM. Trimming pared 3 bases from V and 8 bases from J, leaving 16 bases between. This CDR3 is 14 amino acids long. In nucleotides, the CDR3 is TGTGCCAGCAGTTTGCAGGCCTCTCTCGGGGGCTACACCTTC. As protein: CASSLQASLGGYTF.

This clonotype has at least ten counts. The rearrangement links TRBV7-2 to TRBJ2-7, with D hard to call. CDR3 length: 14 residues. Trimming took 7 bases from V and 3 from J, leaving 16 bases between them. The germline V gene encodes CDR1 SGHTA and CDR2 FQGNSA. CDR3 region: CASTRAPADYEQYF. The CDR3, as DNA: TGTGCCAGCACCCGGGCCCCGGCAGACTACGAGCAGTACTTC. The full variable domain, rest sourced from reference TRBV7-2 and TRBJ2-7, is GAGVSQSPSNKVTEKGKDVELRCDPISGHTALYWYRQSLGQGLEFLIYFQGNSAPDKSGLPSDRFSAERTGGSVSTLTIQRTQQEDSAVYLCASTRAPADYEQYFGPGTRLTVT.

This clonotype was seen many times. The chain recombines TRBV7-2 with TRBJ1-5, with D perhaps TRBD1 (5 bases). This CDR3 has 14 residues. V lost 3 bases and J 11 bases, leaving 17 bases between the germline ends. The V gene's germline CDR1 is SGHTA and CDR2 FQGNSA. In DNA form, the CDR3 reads TGTGCCAGCAGCTTCGGTGGAGGGGAAAGGACCCAGCATTTT. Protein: CASSFGGGERTQHF.

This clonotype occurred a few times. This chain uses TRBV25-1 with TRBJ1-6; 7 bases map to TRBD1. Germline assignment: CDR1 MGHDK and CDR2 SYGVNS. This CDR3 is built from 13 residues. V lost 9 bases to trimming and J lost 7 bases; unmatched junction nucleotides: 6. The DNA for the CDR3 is TGTGCCAGTGTGACAGGGAGCAATTCACCCCTCCACTTT. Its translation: CASVTGSNSPLHF.

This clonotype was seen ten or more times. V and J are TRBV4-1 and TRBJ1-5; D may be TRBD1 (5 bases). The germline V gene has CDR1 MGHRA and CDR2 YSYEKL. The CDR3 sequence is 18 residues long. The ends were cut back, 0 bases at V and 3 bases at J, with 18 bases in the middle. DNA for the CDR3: TGCGCCAGCAGCCAAGATCTAGGTGACAGACGAATCAATCAGCCCCAGCATTTT. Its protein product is CASSQDLGDRRINQPQHF.

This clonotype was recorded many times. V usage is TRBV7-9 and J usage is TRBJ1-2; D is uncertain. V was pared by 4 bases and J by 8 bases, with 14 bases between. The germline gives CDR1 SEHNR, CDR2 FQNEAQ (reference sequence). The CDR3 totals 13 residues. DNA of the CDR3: TGTGCCAGCAGCTCTAGCGAGGTGGGCGGCTACACCTTC. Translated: CASSSSEVGGYTF.

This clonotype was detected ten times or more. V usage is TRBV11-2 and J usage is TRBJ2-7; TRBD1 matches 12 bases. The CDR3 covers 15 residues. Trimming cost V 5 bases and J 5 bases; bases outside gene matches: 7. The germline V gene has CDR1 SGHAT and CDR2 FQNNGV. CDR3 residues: CASSPTGQGADEQYF. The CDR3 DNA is TGTGCCAGCAGCCCTACGGGACAGGGGGCTGACGAGCAGTACTTC.

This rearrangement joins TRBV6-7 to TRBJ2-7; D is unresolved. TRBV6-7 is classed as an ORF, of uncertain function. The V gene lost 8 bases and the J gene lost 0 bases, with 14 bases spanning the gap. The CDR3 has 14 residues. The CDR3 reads CASSRHTSSYEQYF. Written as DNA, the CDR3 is TGTGCCAGCTCCCGGCACACGAGCTCCTACGAGCAGTACTTC.

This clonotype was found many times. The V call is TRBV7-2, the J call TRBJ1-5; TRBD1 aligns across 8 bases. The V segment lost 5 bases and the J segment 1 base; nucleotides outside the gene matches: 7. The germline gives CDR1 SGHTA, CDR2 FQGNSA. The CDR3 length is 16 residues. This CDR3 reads CASSPHAGGSNQPQHF. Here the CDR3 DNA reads TGTGCCAGCAGCCCCCACGCAGGGGGCAGCAATCAGCCCCAGCATTTT.

In DNA, the CDR3 is TGTGCCAGCAAAGGGGGCGAGCAGTACTTC. This encodes CASKGGEQYF. This sequence joins TRBV2 and TRBJ2-7; D is perhaps TRBD1 (6 bases). V was cut by 7 bases and J by 6 bases, with 7 bases left in between. The CDR3 is made up of 10 amino acids. The germline CDR1 and CDR2 sequences are SNHLY and FYNNEI.

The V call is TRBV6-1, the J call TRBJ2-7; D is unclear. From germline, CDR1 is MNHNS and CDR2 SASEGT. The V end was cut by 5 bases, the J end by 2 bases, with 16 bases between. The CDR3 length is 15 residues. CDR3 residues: CASSPRVRLAYEQYF. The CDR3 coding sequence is TGTGCCAGCAGTCCCCGCGTTCGGTTAGCCTACGAGCAGTACTTC.

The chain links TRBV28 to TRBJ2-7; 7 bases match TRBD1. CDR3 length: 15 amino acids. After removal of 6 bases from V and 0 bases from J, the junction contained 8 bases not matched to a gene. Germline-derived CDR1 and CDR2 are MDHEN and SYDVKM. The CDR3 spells CASRDVTGSSYEQYF. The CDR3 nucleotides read TGTGCCAGCAGGGATGTGACAGGGAGCTCCTACGAGCAGTACTTC.

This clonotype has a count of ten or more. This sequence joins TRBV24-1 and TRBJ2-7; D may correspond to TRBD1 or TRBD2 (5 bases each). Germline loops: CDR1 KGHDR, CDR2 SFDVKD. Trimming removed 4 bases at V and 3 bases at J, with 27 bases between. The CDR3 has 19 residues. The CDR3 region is CATSESSRDGRPENYEQYF. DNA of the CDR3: TGTGCCACCAGTGAATCCTCCCGGGACGGAAGACCCGAAAACTACGAGCAGTACTTC.

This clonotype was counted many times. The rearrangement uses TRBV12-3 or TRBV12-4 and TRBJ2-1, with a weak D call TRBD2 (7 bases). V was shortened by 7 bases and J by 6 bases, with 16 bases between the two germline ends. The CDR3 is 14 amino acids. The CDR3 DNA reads TGTGCCAGCATGGACGTAGGGGGGGTCAATGAGCAGTTCTTC. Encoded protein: CASMDVGGVNEQFF.